Following are 15 T cell receptor beta chains from one sample sequenced in a study of cytomegalovirus exposure and HLA in healthy donors. Amplification used 60 Vbeta primers and 13 Jbeta primers. Here immunoSEQ multiplex PCR was the method, and the copy in TCRdb shows in-frame clones only, minus some. The sample has some 190,000 clones; about four fifths are singletons. Material: PBMCs. The receptors were sampled from a male donor in good health and CMV-seronegative.

The rearrangement uses TRBV6-6 and TRBJ2-5, with a weak D call TRBD2 (5 bases). This CDR3 region has 16 residues. Trimming stripped 0 bases from V and 4 bases from J, with 15 bases between. Germline-derived CDR1 and CDR2 are MNHNY and SVGAGI (reference sequence). The CDR3 loop is CASSYSTGVGGETQYF. Written as DNA, the CDR3 is TGTGCCAGCAGTTACTCGACTGGGGTTGGAGGAGAGACCCAGTACTTC.

The chain combines TRBV27 with TRBJ2-1, with TRBD1 matching over 9 bases. CDR1 is MNHEY and CDR2 is SMNVEV in the germline V gene (reference sequence). Trimming at V came to 3 bases and at J to 15 bases, leaving 3 bases not matched to a gene. The CDR3 spans 11 residues. The chain's CDR3 is CASSFRDRAFF. CDR3 nucleotide sequence: TGTGCCAGCAGTTTCCGGGACAGGGCGTTCTTC.

Written as DNA, the CDR3 is TGTGCCAGCAATAGAGTACAGGGCTTAGGCGAGCAGTACTTC. It yields the protein CASNRVQGLGEQYF. The chain uses TRBV6-1 and TRBJ2-7, with D maybe TRBD1 (6 bases). Germline V gene lookup returns CDR1 MNHNS and CDR2 SASEGT. Deletions cut 7 bases from V and 6 bases from J, with 19 bases between. This CDR3 is 14 amino acids long.

The chain combines TRBV30 with TRBJ2-5; a weak D match, TRBD2 (6 bases). The germline gives CDR1 GTSNPN, CDR2 SVGIG (reference sequence). This CDR3 contains 15 residues. The V gene lost 5 bases and the J gene lost 4 bases, with 20 bases spanning the gap. Written as DNA, the CDR3 is TGTGCCTGGGATCCCAGGCGCGGGGCGGCAGAGACCCAGTACTTC. Its translation is CAWDPRRGAAETQYF.

The J gene is TRBJ2-2, the V gene TRBV6-5, with D unresolved. The CDR3 sequence is 13 residues long. V was cut by 6 bases and J by 5 bases, with 10 bases left in between. Germline V gene sequence: CDR1 MNHEY, CDR2 SVGAGI. CDR3: CASSQARTGELFF. CDR3 nucleotides: TGTGCCAGCAGCCAGGCAAGGACCGGGGAGCTGTTTTTT.

The chain has TRBV5-4 and TRBJ2-5; D unresolved. Per germline, CDR1 SGHNT and CDR2 YYREEE (reference sequence). This CDR3 contains 15 residues. Trimming removed 4 bases at V and 5 bases at J, with 18 bases between. CDR3 in DNA: TGTGCCAGCAGCCCGGCGAAGGTGAGGATGGAGACCCAGTACTTC. It codes for CASSPAKVRMETQYF. Full variable domain (remainder filled in from reference TRBV5-4 and TRBJ2-5): ETGVTQSPTHLIKTRGQQVTLRCSSQSGHNTVSWYQQALGQGPQFIFQYYREEENGRGNFPPRFSGLQFPNYSSELNVNALELDDSALYLCASSPAKVRMETQYFGPGTRLLVL.

This clone has only one observation. The gene calls are TRBV25-1 and TRBJ2-7; D is uncertain. This CDR3 contains 11 residues. V was pared by 4 bases and J by 2 bases, with 3 bases between. Germline V gene lookup returns CDR1 MGHDK and CDR2 SYGVNS. As DNA, the CDR3 is TGTGCCAGCAGTGCCGCCTACGAGCAGTACTTC. It specifies CASSAAYEQYF.

The CDR3 DNA follows: TGTGCCAGCAGCTTGGAAGTCTCGGGACAGAGCGAGCAGTACTTC. Protein product: CASSLEVSGQSEQYF. The chain is built from TRBV5-4 and TRBJ2-7, with 7 positions matching TRBD1. This CDR3 has 15 amino acids. J gave up 6 bases and V 0 bases, and 9 bases lay outside the gene matches. Germline V gene data show CDR1 as SGHNT and CDR2 as YYREEE (reference sequence).

The CDR3 loop reads CASSQPGGEQYF. CDR3 bases: TGTGCCAGCAGCCAACCAGGGGGCGAGCAGTACTTC. The rearrangement joins TRBV4-2 to TRBJ2-7; 7 bases line up with TRBD1. This CDR3 spans 12 amino acids. Germline V lookup: CDR1 LGHNA, CDR2 YNFKEQ. V was clipped by 2 bases and J by 6 bases; unmatched bases: 1.

The rearrangement uses TRBV7-9 and TRBJ2-5; a possible D gene is TRBD2 (5 bases). Germline V gives CDR1 SEHNR, CDR2 FQNEAQ (reference sequence). CDR3 length: 15 amino acids. The V end lost 0 bases, the J end lost 4 bases, and 12 bases lay between the germline ends. CDR3 protein: CASSLANGNGETQYF. CDR3 bases: TGTGCCAGCAGCTTAGCGAACGGGAATGGAGAGACCCAGTACTTC.

This clone was observed a few times. The rearrangement joins TRBV19 to TRBJ1-2; a possible D gene is TRBD1 (5 bases). The CDR3 runs 15 residues. Germline CDR1 LNHDA, CDR2 SQIVND (reference sequence). Deletions cut 5 bases from V and 4 bases from J, with 17 bases between. CDR3 coding DNA: TGTGCCAGTAGTGCCGTAGACAGATTAGTCTATGGCTACACCTTC. Its translation: CASSAVDRLVYGYTF.

The chain combines TRBV5-4 with TRBJ1-2; D is possibly TRBD1 (5 bases). The V end lost 0 bases, the J end lost 6 bases, and 9 bases lay between the germline ends. CDR3 length: 13 amino acids. Germline V lookup: CDR1 SGHNT, CDR2 YYREEE (reference sequence). CDR3 nucleotide sequence: TGTGCCAGCAGCTTGGGTGCAGGGAATGGCTACACCTTC. It specifies CASSLGAGNGYTF.

The genes are TRBV5-4 and TRBJ2-3, with 13 bases matching TRBD2. The ends lost 5 bases at V and 4 bases at J; junction bases unmatched: 10. Germline V gene data show CDR1 as SGHNT and CDR2 as YYREEE (reference sequence). The CDR3 loop spans 17 amino acids. The CDR3 coding sequence is TGTGCCAGCAGTCGGACTAGCGGGAGATCGGGAGCAGATACGCAGTATTTT. This gives the protein CASSRTSGRSGADTQYF.

This clone was found a few times. The CDR3 protein is CSVRDSPYEQYF. CDR3 nucleotides: TGCAGCGTTCGAGACAGTCCCTACGAGCAGTACTTC. The chain recombines TRBV29-1 with TRBJ2-7; D is possibly TRBD1 (5 bases). The germline V gene encodes CDR1 SQVTM and CDR2 ANQGSEA. V lost 5 bases and J lost 2, with 10 bases in between. This CDR3 has 12 amino acids.

V usage is TRBV7-7 and J usage is TRBJ2-5; 9 bases are shared with TRBD2. With 5 bases clipped from V and 4 bases from J, the junction kept 11 bases outside the gene matches. The CDR3 spans 16 residues. CDR1 is SSHAT and CDR2 is FNYEAQ in the germline V gene (reference sequence). The CDR3 DNA is TGTGCCAGCAGCAAGCGCGGGGCGGGGGGGCGAGAGACCCAGTACTTC. It specifies CASSKRGAGGRETQYF.